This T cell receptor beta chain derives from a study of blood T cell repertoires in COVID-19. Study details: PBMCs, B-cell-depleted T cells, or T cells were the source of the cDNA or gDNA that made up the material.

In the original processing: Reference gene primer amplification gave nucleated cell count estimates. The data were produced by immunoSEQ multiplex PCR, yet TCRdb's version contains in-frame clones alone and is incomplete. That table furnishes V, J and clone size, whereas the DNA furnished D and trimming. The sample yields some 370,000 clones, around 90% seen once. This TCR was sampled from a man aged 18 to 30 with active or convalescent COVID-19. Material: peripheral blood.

The CDR3 region is CASSLTQGRNGYTF. The CDR3 bases are TGTGCCAGCAGTTTAACACAGGGGAGGAATGGCTACACCTTC. The chain links TRBV28 to TRBJ1-2, with 7 bases lining up with TRBD1. The CDR3 has 14 amino acids. In germline, CDR1 is MDHEN, CDR2 SYDVKM. Trimming removed 2 bases from V and 6 bases from J; junction bases left unmatched: 6.